This T cell receptor beta chain was profiled in a study of shared clonotypes between healthy human individuals. Study findings and constraints: Few donors limited the genetic and exposure-history diversity represented. Large depth notwithstanding, sorted-subset sequencing proved incomplete by rarefaction.

TCRdb keeps only in-frame clones here, not all; method: immunoSEQ multiplex PCR. The sample holds some 2 million clones, about 95% seen once. As regards this clone: The antigen is unknown.

Naive CD8 cells comprised CD45RO-negative, CCR7-positively selected cells, excluding terminally differentiated effector memory CD45RA+ cells. CDR1 SGHRS and CDR2 YFSETQ come from the germline V gene. The CDR3 contains 13 residues. Trimming pared 0 bases from V and 5 bases from J, leaving 9 bases between. The chain has TRBV5-1 and TRBJ2-7; D ambiguous. This clonotype was sampled from a man aged 18 to 30 in good health. The source material was naive CD8+ T cells sorted from blood. CDR3 loop: CASSLGRYDEQYF. The DNA for the CDR3 is TGCGCCAGCAGCTTGGGAAGGTACGACGAGCAGTACTTC.